This TCR beta chain emerged from a study of blood T cell repertoires in COVID-19. Study-wide background: Some COVID-19 samples were acute and others convalescent; all came from the United States, Italy and Spain.

Source study methods: Scientists estimated how many nucleated cells there were by amplifying reference gene primers. Using immunoSEQ multiplex PCR, the repertoire was profiled, and TCRdb retains in-frame clones only, with some absent. V, J and clone size are taken as reported in that table, and D and trimming were inferred from the DNA itself. The sample holds 250,000 to 400,000 clones, around 89% seen once. Seattle patient enrollment occurred during active infection, with longitudinal follow-up thereafter. Trimming left V 3 bases short and J 6 bases short, with 13 bases between. This CDR3 has 14 residues. The germline CDR1 and CDR2 sequences are SGHNT and YYREEE (reference sequence).

The origin of this receptor is a woman in her twenties or thirties with COVID-19, enrolled during active disease. V gene TRBV5-4 combines with J gene TRBJ2-1; D might be TRBD1 (5 bases). The sample comprised peripheral blood. CDR3 in amino acids: CASSSRVGLNEQFF. The CDR3 DNA reads TGTGCCAGCAGCTCCCGGGTGGGGCTCAATGAGCAGTTCTTC.